Below, 26 T cell receptor beta chains from the same sample are listed, as sequenced in a study of T cell changes during pregnancy in multiple sclerosis. The repertoire was sequenced with immunoSEQ multiplex PCR; TCRdb's copy has only in-frame clones and lacks some. The sample lists about 52,000 clones; 92% were seen once. The sample in question was CD4+ T cells from peripheral blood mononuclear cells, obtained after pregnancy. All receptors derive from a female donor in good health, enrolled as a control in a pregnancy study.

This chain links TRBV7-2 with TRBJ2-7; TRBD2 aligns across 16 bases. Germline assignment: CDR1 SGHTA and CDR2 FQGNSA. V lost 4 bases, J lost 7 bases, and 13 bases stayed unmatched. This CDR3 is built from 18 residues. Written as DNA, the CDR3 is TGTGCCAGCAGCTCGGGACTAGCGGGGGGGTCGTCCTTCTGGGAGCAGTACTTC. It yields the protein CASSSGLAGGSSFWEQYF.

This chain uses TRBV18 with TRBJ1-1; D is ambiguous. Germline V gives CDR1 KGHSH, CDR2 LQKENI. This CDR3 has 15 residues. Trimming shortened V by 5 bases and J by 5 bases, and 18 bases separated the two germline ends. The chain's CDR3 is CASSSVFNGGTEAFF. In DNA, the CDR3 is TGTGCCAGCTCATCAGTTTTCAACGGAGGGACTGAAGCTTTCTTT.

The chain uses TRBV28 and TRBJ1-1, with a tentative D call TRBD1 (5 bases). Deletions cut 2 bases from V and 10 bases from J, with 14 bases between. From germline, CDR1 is MDHEN and CDR2 SYDVKM. CDR3 size: 13 residues. For the CDR3, the DNA is TGTGCCAGCAGTTTAAGCCAGGGAAGGGGAGCTTTCTTT. Protein product: CASSLSQGRGAFF.

This clone was recorded once. The chain carries TRBV7-8 and TRBJ2-1; the D gene is possibly TRBD2 (6 bases). Germline assignment: CDR1 SGHVS and CDR2 FQNEAQ. This CDR3 contains 19 residues. V lost 3 bases and J 5 bases, leaving 26 bases between the germline ends. The CDR3: CASSLSRPKVVAANNEQFF. The CDR3, as DNA: TGTGCCAGCAGCTTGAGCCGGCCTAAGGTGGTAGCGGCAAACAATGAGCAGTTCTTC.

The CDR3 nucleotides read TGTGCCAGCAGCACGACAGGGGGTACAGATACGCAGTATTTT. Protein sequence: CASSTTGGTDTQYF. This sequence joins TRBV7-2 and TRBJ2-3, with 9 bases identical to TRBD1. The length of the CDR3 is 14 residues. Trimming took 5 bases from V and 3 from J; bases not matched to a gene: 3. The germline V gene has CDR1 SGHTA and CDR2 FQGNSA. The variable domain in full, completed from reference TRBV7-2 and TRBJ2-3, reads GAGVSQSPSNKVTEKGKDVELRCDPISGHTALYWYRQSLGQGLEFLIYFQGNSAPDKSGLPSDRFSAERTGGSVSTLTIQRTQQEDSAVYLCASSTTGGTDTQYFGPGTRLTVL.

V gene TRBV7-9 combines with J gene TRBJ1-3; maybe TRBD1 (5 bases). The CDR3 covers 14 residues. Trimming shortened V by 4 bases and J by 2 bases, and 9 bases separated the two germline ends. Per the germline V gene, CDR1 is SEHNR and CDR2 is FQNEAQ (reference sequence). CDR3 DNA sequence: TGTGCCAGCAGCTATGCGGGGGCTGGAAACACCATATATTTT. It codes for CASSYAGAGNTIYF. The entire variable domain, with the rest obtained from reference TRBV7-9 and TRBJ1-3, is as follows: DTGVSQNPRHKITKRGQNVTFRCDPISEHNRLYWYRQTLGQGPEFLTYFQNEAQLEKSRLLSDRFSAERPKGSFSTLEIQRTEQGDSAMYLCASSYAGAGNTIYFGEGSWLTVV.

The rearrangement links TRBV11-3 to TRBJ1-1; TRBD1 matches at 7 bases. V lost 3 bases, J lost 8 bases, and 6 bases stayed unmatched. CDR3 length: 13 residues. Per germline, CDR1 SGHNT and CDR2 YENEEA. The CDR3 region has the DNA TGTGCCAGCAGCTTCGGTACAGGGGAAGAAGCTTTCTTT. Its translation is CASSFGTGEEAFF.

This chain uses TRBV28 with TRBJ2-5, with a tentative D call TRBD2 (5 bases). Germline CDR1 reads MDHEN; CDR2 reads SYDVKM. V lost 3 bases and J lost 7, with 21 bases in between. The CDR3 is 16 residues long. CDR3 in DNA: TGTGCCAGCAGTTTTACGGGCTCCGCGGGCAAGAGGACCCAGTACTTC. Encoded protein: CASSFTGSAGKRTQYF.

The V gene is TRBV30, the J gene TRBJ1-2; tentatively, D is TRBD1 (6 bases). Trimming shortened V by 0 bases and J by 4 bases, and 24 bases separated the two germline ends. The CDR3 length is 18 residues. Germline lookup yields CDR1 GTSNPN and CDR2 SVGIG (reference sequence). The CDR3 sequence is CAWSVRPVVAGESYGYTF. The CDR3 DNA reads as TGTGCCTGGAGTGTACGGCCGGTGGTGGCAGGGGAGAGCTATGGCTACACCTTC.

This sequence joins TRBV14 and TRBJ1-2; perhaps TRBD1 as D (6 bases). The CDR3 is 15 residues long. Germline CDR1 reads SGHDN; CDR2 reads FVKESK. Trimming removed 1 base from V and 6 bases from J, with 15 bases in between. The CDR3 reads CASSQVRGGANGYTF. DNA of the CDR3: TGTGCCAGCAGCCAAGTACGCGGGGGCGCCAATGGCTACACCTTC.

The chain uses TRBV19 and TRBJ2-7; 9 positions match TRBD1. V lost 6 bases, J lost 5 bases, and 2 bases stayed unmatched. This CDR3 region has 12 residues. Germline loops: CDR1 LNHDA, CDR2 SQIVND (reference sequence). CDR3 amino acids: CASRDRGHEQYF. The CDR3 bases are TGTGCCAGTAGGGACAGGGGCCACGAGCAGTACTTC. The full variable domain, with the rest looked up from reference TRBV19 and TRBJ2-7, is DGGITQSPKYLFRKEGQNVTLSCEQNLNHDAMYWYRQDPGQGLRLIYYSQIVNDFQKGDIAEGYSVSREKKESFPLTVTSAQKNPTAFYLCASRDRGHEQYFGPGTRLTVT.

This clone has more than one count but fewer than ten. This sequence joins TRBV6-6 and TRBJ1-2, with unresolved D. Germline assignment: CDR1 MNHNY and CDR2 SVGAGI (reference sequence). The CDR3 contains 12 residues. The ends were cut back, 0 bases at V and 8 bases at J, with 7 bases in the middle. This chain's CDR3 is CASSYSLPGYTF. The CDR3, as DNA: TGTGCCAGCAGTTACTCCCTACCCGGCTACACCTTC.

The rearrangement links TRBV29-1 to TRBJ1-5, with a possible D match to TRBD1 (6 bases). CDR1 SQVTM and CDR2 ANQGSEA come from the germline V gene. V shed 4 bases and J shed 7 bases, with 17 bases lying between them. CDR3 length equals 14 residues. The CDR3 bases are TGCAGCGTTGCCCCGCAGGGGTTAGGGCAGCCCCAGCATTTT. Translating it yields CSVAPQGLGQPQHF.

This clone occurred once. This chain links TRBV7-2 with TRBJ1-2; 12 nucleotides agree with TRBD1. The V segment lost 2 bases and the J segment 6 bases; nucleotides outside the gene matches: 4. CDR1 and CDR2 (germline): SGHTA, FQGNSA. The CDR3 is 15 residues long. The CDR3 DNA reads TGTGCCAGCAGCTTACGGGACAGGGGGCCCCATGGCTACACCTTC. This codes for CASSLRDRGPHGYTF.

The rearrangement uses TRBV5-1 and TRBJ2-3; TRBD2 matches 10 bases. V lost 3 bases to trimming and J lost 3 bases; unmatched junction nucleotides: 1. Germline assignment: CDR1 SGHRS and CDR2 YFSETQ. CDR3 length equals 14 residues. This CDR3 is CASSWTSGTDTQYF. In DNA, the CDR3 is TGCGCCAGCAGCTGGACTAGCGGAACAGATACGCAGTATTTT.

CDR3 region: CASSEQGTEAFF. The CDR3 region has the DNA TGTGCCAGCAGTGAACAGGGTACTGAAGCTTTCTTT. The rearrangement joins TRBV6-5 to TRBJ1-1; D is perhaps TRBD1 (6 bases). The V end was cut by 5 bases, the J end by 5 bases, with 9 bases between. Germline V gives CDR1 MNHEY, CDR2 SVGAGI. This CDR3 is built from 12 residues.

In its sample, this clone was seen a few times. The chain links TRBV7-6 to TRBJ1-1; D is unresolved. The CDR3 totals 15 residues. Germline assignment: CDR1 SGHVS and CDR2 FNYEAQ. V was cut by 1 base and J by 0 bases, with 9 bases left in between. CDR3 residues: CASSLGPRMNTEAFF. The CDR3 DNA is TGTGCCAGCAGCTTAGGGCCCAGGATGAACACTGAAGCTTTCTTT.

The chain is built from TRBV5-5 and TRBJ2-7; maybe TRBD2 (6 bases). V was cut by 4 bases and J by 3 bases, with 11 bases left in between. The CDR3 covers 13 residues. Germline values: CDR1 SGHKS, CDR2 YYEKEE (reference sequence). CDR3 residues: CASSPGGSYEQYF. The CDR3 DNA reads as TGTGCCAGCAGCCCCGGGGGTAGCTACGAGCAGTACTTC.

The gene calls are TRBV7-9 and TRBJ2-1; the match to TRBD2 covers 9 bases. V was pared by 5 bases and J by 7 bases, with 9 bases of the junction left unmatched. CDR1 and CDR2 from the germline V gene are SEHNR and FQNEAQ (reference sequence). The CDR3 spans 15 residues. This chain's CDR3 is CASSVSGGRMNEQFF. The CDR3 DNA reads as TGTGCCAGCAGCGTTAGCGGGGGACGAATGAATGAGCAGTTCTTC.

The rearrangement uses TRBV30 and TRBJ1-1, with D unresolved. Germline V gene lookup returns CDR1 GTSNPN and CDR2 SVGIG (reference sequence). With 5 bases removed from V and 1 base from J, the gap between germline ends came to 20 bases. The CDR3 loop spans 16 amino acids. The CDR3 coding sequence is TGTGCCTGGGTCCCCTCCCTTCCGACTGCGAACACTGAAGCTTTCTTT. As protein: CAWVPSLPTANTEAFF.

The V call is TRBV2, the J call TRBJ2-2, with 8 bases identical to TRBD1. Germline V gene data show CDR1 as SNHLY and CDR2 as FYNNEI. J lost 7 bases, V lost 3 bases, and 7 bases had no gene match. This CDR3 region has 15 residues. CDR3 sequence (DNA): TGTGCCAGCAGTGAGAGCAGGGGGCAGAGCGGGGAGCTGTTTTTT. It is translated as CASSESRGQSGELFF.

The chain is built from TRBV19 and TRBJ1-5, with 9 bases matching TRBD1. With 8 bases clipped from V and 5 bases from J, the junction kept 7 bases outside the gene matches. The CDR3 consists of 14 residues. Germline CDR1 reads LNHDA; CDR2 reads SQIVND (reference sequence). The CDR3 DNA is TGTGCCAGTGGCACAGGGGGCTCTGATCAGCCCCAGCATTTT. As protein: CASGTGGSDQPQHF. Filled out from reference TRBV19 and TRBJ1-5, the complete variable domain reads DGGITQSPKYLFRKEGQNVTLSCEQNLNHDAMYWYRQDPGQGLRLIYYSQIVNDFQKGDIAEGYSVSREKKESFPLTVTSAQKNPTAFYLCASGTGGSDQPQHFGDGTRLSIL.

This clone has just one count. This rearrangement joins TRBV28 to TRBJ2-7; D not resolved. Germline CDR1 MDHEN, CDR2 SYDVKM. The CDR3 length is 12 residues. The V and J ends lost 6 bases and 2 bases respectively, with 8 bases between them. This CDR3 is CASRTTPYEQYF. The CDR3, as DNA: TGTGCCAGCAGAACGACACCCTACGAGCAGTACTTC. Full variable domain (remainder filled in from reference TRBV28 and TRBJ2-7): DVKVTQSSRYLVKRTGEKVFLECVQDMDHENMFWYRQDPGLGLRLIYFSYDVKMKEKGDIPEGYSVSREKKERFSLILESASTNQTSMYLCASRTTPYEQYFGPGTRLTVT.

The V call is TRBV5-1, the J call TRBJ1-1; TRBD1 aligns across 10 bases. This CDR3 comprises 16 residues. The J segment lost 2 bases and the V segment lost 4 bases, leaving 8 bases of the junction unmatched. The germline V gene encodes CDR1 SGHRS and CDR2 YFSETQ. CDR3 sequence reads: CASSVRQGAANTEAFF. CDR3 sequence (DNA): TGCGCCAGCAGCGTACGACAGGGGGCGGCCAACACTGAAGCTTTCTTT.

The genes are TRBV23-1 and TRBJ1-1; 7 bases map to TRBD1. TRBV23-1 is recorded as an ORF, its role being uncertain. J lost 1 base, V lost 5 bases, and 10 bases had no gene match. CDR3 length: 16 residues. CDR3 sequence reads: CASSTLRTGQNTEAFF. The CDR3 bases are TGCGCCAGCAGTACTCTCAGGACAGGACAGAACACTGAAGCTTTCTTT.

This chain uses TRBV19 with TRBJ1-6, with 8 bases fitting TRBD1. The J segment lost 3 bases and the V segment lost 5 bases, leaving 9 bases of the junction unmatched. This CDR3 has 17 amino acids. Germline V gene lookup returns CDR1 LNHDA and CDR2 SQIVND (reference sequence). CDR3 DNA sequence: TGTGCCAGTAGTCAAAGACAACAGGGGGTCTATAATTCACCCCTCCACTTT. Protein: CASSQRQQGVYNSPLHF.